This T cell receptor beta chain was identified in a study of post-analysis software for immune sequencing data. The wider study: Relapsing-remitting, secondary progressive and progressive-relapsing forms made up the multiple sclerosis disease courses. The study, taken as a whole, reports: For normalized Chao1 diversity, multiple sclerosis patients scored significantly lower than controls did. Controls showed lower frequencies than patients for five TRBV segments, and TRBV5-6, TRBV5-1 and TRBV20-1 were among these. Co-batched samples clustered tightly together by F measure.

The authors incorporated unique molecular identifiers into the TCR beta cDNA libraries. Each sample of roughly 1 to 11 million input T cells yielded 500,000 or so cDNA molecules, so each molecule approximated one T cell. Each CDR3 protein gets one entry after TCRdb re-called the PCR reads with MiXCR. The sample lists about 770,000 distinct CDR3 sequences; more than 45% were seen once. This clonotype was picked up a small number of times. The antigen remains unidentified. Germline lookup yields CDR1 ENHRY and CDR2 SYGVKD. The V and J ends lost 5 bases and 4 bases respectively, with 10 bases between them. There are 13 residues in the CDR3.

Sample: blood. The source is a girl aged 5-17 years with multiple sclerosis. This chain uses TRBV10-3 with TRBJ2-3; D possibly matches TRBD1 or TRBD2 (5 bases each). The CDR3 sequence is CAISRGYPDTQYF. CDR3 DNA sequence: TGTGCCATCAGTCGGGGCTATCCAGATACGCAGTATTTT.